The clone carrying this T cell receptor beta chain is a singleton in its sample. No antigen is known for it. This sample stems from a study of cytomegalovirus exposure and HLA in healthy donors. Points from the study as a whole: Links to common viral pathogens appeared, in a later analysis, for several of the most significant clusters. Specific recognition of CMV antigens was confirmed in vitro for a few chains (all CMV-associated). In an earlier analysis, productive rearrangement rates for most beta V segments clustered near 87% or 30%.

In the PCR, 60 Vbeta and 13 Jbeta primers were used. Libraries were prepared by immunoSEQ multiplex PCR; TCRdb keeps only in-frame clonotypes and omits some of them. The data hold 73,000 or so clones, with roughly four fifths observed a single time. The ends were cut back, 5 bases at V and 0 bases at J, with 10 bases in the middle. This CDR3 comprises 14 residues. The V gene's germline CDR1 is MNHEY and CDR2 SMNVEV (reference sequence). The sample consisted of PBMCs. The TCR sequence derives from a man in his fifties in good health and CMV-seronegative. This sequence joins TRBV27 and TRBJ1-2; D not certain. CDR3: CASSPTTANYGYTF. DNA of the CDR3: TGTGCCAGCAGTCCGACAACAGCTAACTATGGCTACACCTTC.